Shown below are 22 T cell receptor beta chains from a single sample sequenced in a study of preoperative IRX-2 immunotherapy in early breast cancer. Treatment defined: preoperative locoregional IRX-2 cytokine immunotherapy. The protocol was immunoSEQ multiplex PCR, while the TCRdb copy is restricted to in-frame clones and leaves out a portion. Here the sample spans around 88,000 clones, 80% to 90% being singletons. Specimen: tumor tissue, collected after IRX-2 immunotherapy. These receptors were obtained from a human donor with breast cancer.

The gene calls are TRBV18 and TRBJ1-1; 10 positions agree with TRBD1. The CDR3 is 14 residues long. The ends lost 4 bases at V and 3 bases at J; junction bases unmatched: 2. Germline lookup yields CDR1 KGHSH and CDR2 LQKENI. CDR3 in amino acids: CASSHGQGDTEAFF. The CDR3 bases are TGTGCCAGCTCACATGGACAGGGGGACACTGAAGCTTTCTTT.

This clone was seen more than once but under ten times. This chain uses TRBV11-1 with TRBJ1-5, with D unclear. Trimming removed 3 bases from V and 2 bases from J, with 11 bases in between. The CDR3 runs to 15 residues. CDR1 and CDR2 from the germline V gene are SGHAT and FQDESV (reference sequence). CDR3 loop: CASSFWGSGNQPQHF. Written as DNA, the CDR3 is TGTGCCAGCAGCTTTTGGGGTAGCGGCAATCAGCCCCAGCATTTT.

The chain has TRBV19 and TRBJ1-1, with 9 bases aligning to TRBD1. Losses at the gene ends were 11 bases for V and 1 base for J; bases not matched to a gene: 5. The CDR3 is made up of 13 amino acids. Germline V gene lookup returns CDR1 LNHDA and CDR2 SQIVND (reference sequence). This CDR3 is CASRQGGNTEAFF. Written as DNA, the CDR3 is TGTGCCTCCCGACAGGGGGGGAACACTGAAGCTTTCTTT.

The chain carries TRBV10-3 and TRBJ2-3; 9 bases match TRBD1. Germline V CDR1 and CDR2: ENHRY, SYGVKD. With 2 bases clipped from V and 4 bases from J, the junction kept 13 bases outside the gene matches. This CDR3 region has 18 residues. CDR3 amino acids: CAISEMYSSGTGSDTQYF. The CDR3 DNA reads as TGTGCCATCAGTGAGATGTACTCCTCCGGGACAGGGTCAGATACGCAGTATTTT.

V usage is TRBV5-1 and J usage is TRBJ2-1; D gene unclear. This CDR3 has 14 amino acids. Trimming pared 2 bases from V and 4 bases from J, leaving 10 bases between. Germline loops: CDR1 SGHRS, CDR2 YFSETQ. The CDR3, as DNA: TGCGCCAGCAGCTTAGGCCCCGGGTACAATGAGCAGTTCTTC. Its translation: CASSLGPGYNEQFF.

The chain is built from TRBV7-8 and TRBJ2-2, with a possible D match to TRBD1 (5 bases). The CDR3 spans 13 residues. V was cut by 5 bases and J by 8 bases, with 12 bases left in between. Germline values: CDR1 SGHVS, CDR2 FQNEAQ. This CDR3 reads CASSTPGLGELFF. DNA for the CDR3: TGTGCCAGCAGCACCCCAGGGTTAGGGGAGCTGTTTTTT.

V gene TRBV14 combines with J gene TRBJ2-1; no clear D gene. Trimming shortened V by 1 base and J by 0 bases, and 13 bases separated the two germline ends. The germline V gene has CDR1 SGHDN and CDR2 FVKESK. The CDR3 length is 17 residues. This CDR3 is CASSQVAGLGSYNEQFF. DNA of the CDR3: TGTGCCAGCAGCCAAGTAGCAGGTTTAGGCTCCTACAATGAGCAGTTCTTC. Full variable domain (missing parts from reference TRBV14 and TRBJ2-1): EAGVTQFPSHSVIEKGQTVTLRCDPISGHDNLYWYRRVMGKEIKFLLHFVKESKQDESGMPNNRFLAERTGGTYSTLKVQPAELEDSGVYFCASSQVAGLGSYNEQFFGPGTRLTVL.

The CDR3 spells CASSLPWTGSYGYTF. The CDR3 DNA is TGTGCCAGCAGCTTACCCTGGACAGGGAGTTATGGCTACACCTTC. V is TRBV11-3 and J is TRBJ1-2; 8 bases line up with TRBD1. CDR3 length: 15 residues. J was trimmed by 5 bases and V by 2 bases; bases with no gene match: 7. The germline V gene encodes CDR1 SGHNT and CDR2 YENEEA. Full variable domain (missing parts from reference TRBV11-3 and TRBJ1-2): EAGVVQSPRYKIIEKKQPVAFWCNPISGHNTLYWYLQNLGQGPELLIRYENEEAVDDSQLPKDRFSAERLKGVDSTLKIQPAELGDSAVYLCASSLPWTGSYGYTFGSGTRLTVV.

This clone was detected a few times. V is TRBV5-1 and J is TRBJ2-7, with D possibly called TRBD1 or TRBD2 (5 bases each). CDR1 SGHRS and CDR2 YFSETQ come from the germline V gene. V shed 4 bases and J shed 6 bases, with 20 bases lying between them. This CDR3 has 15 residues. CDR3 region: CASSLLPGQGTEQYF. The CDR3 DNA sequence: TGCGCCAGCAGCCTGTTACCGGGGCAGGGTACCGAGCAGTACTTC. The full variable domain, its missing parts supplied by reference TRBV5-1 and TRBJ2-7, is KAGVTQTPRYLIKTRGQQVTLSCSPISGHRSVSWYQQTPGQGLQFLFEYFSETQRNKGNFPGRFSGRQFSNSRSEMNVSTLELGDSALYLCASSLLPGQGTEQYFGPGTRLTVT.

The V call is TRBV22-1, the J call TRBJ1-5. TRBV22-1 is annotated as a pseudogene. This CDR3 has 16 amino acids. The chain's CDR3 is CASSLSRSGGWQPQHF. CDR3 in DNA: TGTGCCAGCAGTTTATCGCGGTCTGGGGGATGGCAGCCCCAGCATTTT.

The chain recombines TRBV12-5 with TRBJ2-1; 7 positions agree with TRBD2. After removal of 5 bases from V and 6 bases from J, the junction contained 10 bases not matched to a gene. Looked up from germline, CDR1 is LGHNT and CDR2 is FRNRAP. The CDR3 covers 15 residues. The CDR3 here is CASGPGTTLSNEQFF. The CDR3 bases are TGTGCTAGTGGTCCCGGGACTACCCTTTCCAATGAGCAGTTCTTC.

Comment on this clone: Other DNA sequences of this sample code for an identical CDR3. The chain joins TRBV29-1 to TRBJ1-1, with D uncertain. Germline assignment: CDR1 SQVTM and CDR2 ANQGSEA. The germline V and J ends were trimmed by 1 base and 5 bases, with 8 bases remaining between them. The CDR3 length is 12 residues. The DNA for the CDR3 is TGCAGCGTTGAAGCGGGCGGTACTGAAGCTTTCTTT. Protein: CSVEAGGTEAFF.

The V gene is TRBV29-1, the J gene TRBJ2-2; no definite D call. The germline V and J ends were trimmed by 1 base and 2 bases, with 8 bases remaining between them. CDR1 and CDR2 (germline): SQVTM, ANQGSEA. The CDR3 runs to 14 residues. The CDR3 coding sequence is TGCAGCGTTGAAGGTCGCAGAAACACCGGGGAGCTGTTTTTT. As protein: CSVEGRRNTGELFF.

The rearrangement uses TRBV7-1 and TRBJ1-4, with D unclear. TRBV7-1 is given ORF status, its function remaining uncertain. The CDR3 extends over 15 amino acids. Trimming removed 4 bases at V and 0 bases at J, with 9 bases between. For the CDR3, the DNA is TGTGCCAGCAGCTTGAGAGACGCAACTAATGAAAAACTGTTTTTT. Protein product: CASSLRDATNEKLFF.

CDR3 amino acids: CSVSRGVLYEQYF. CDR3 DNA sequence: TGCAGCGTTTCTAGGGGCGTACTCTACGAGCAGTACTTC. The chain employs TRBV29-1 and TRBJ2-7; D may be TRBD1 (5 bases). This CDR3 has 13 amino acids. The V and J ends lost 5 bases and 3 bases respectively, with 14 bases between them. Germline CDR1 reads SQVTM; CDR2 reads ANQGSEA.

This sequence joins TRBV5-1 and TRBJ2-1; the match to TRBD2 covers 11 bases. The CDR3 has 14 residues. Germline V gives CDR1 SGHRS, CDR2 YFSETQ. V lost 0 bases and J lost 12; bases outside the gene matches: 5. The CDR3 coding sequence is TGCGCCAGCAGCTTGGTACTAGCGGGGGATCGGCAGTTCTTC. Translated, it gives CASSLVLAGDRQFF.

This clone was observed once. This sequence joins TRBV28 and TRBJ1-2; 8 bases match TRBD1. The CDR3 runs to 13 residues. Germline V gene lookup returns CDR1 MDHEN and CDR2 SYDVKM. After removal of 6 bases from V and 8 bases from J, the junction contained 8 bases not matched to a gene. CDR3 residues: CASSLGQAGGYTF. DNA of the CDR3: TGTGCCAGCAGCCTGGGACAGGCGGGGGGCTACACCTTC.

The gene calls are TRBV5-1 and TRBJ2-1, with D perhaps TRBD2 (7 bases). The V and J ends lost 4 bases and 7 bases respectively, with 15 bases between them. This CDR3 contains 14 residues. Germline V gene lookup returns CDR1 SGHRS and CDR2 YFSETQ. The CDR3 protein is CASSAYREGNEQFF. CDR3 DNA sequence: TGCGCCAGCAGCGCGTACAGGGAGGGGAATGAGCAGTTCTTC.

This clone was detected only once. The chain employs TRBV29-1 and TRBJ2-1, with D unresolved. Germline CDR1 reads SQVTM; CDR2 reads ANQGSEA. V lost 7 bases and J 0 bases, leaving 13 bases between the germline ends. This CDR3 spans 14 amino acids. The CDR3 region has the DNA TGCAGCGGGAAGGGTGGTAGCTCCTACAATGAGCAGTTCTTC. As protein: CSGKGGSSYNEQFF.

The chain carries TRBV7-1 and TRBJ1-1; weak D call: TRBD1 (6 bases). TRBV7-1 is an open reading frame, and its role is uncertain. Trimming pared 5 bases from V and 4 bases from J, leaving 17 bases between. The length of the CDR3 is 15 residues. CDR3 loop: CASSEGRGPGTEAFF. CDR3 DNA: TGTGCCAGCAGCGAAGGGCGGGGGCCCGGCACTGAAGCTTTCTTT.

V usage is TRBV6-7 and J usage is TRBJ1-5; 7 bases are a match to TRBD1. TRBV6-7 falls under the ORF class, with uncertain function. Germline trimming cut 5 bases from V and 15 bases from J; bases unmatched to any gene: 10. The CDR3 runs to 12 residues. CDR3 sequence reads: CASSENRGPGHF. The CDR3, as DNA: TGTGCCAGCAGTGAAAACAGGGGCCCTGGGCATTTT.

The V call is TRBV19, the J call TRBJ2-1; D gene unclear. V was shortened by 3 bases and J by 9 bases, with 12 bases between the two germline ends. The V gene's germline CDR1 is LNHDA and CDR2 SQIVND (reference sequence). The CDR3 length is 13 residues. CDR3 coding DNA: TGTGCCAGTAGTATCTTATCTGAGCCTGAGCAGTTCTTC. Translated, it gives CASSILSEPEQFF.